This record concerns one T cell receptor (beta chain) sequence. The sample comes from a study of blood T cell repertoires in COVID-19. Study context: The United States, Italy and Spain provided the acute and convalescent COVID-19 samples. The analysed material was cDNA or gDNA that came from T cells, B-cell-depleted T cells, or PBMCs.

This CDR3 is built from 13 residues. Deletions cut 2 bases from V and 7 bases from J, with 9 bases between. As handled by the study authors: How many nucleated cells were present was estimated from reference gene primer amplification. Generated by immunoSEQ multiplex PCR, the TCRdb table keeps only in-frame clones and is missing some. V and J calls and clone size are copied from that table; D and trimming were computed from the DNA. Seen here are 93,000 or so clones, approximately 87% observed once, and the top ten hold 10% to 15%. The TCR was taken from a human donor in a cohort sampled during active or convalescent COVID-19. The rearrangement links TRBV12-3 or TRBV12-4 to TRBJ1-5; perhaps TRBD1 as D (5 bases). Sequenced: peripheral blood. As DNA, the CDR3 is TGTGCCAGCAGTTTAAATCAGGGCCAGCCCCAGCATTTT. Amino acids: CASSLNQGQPQHF.